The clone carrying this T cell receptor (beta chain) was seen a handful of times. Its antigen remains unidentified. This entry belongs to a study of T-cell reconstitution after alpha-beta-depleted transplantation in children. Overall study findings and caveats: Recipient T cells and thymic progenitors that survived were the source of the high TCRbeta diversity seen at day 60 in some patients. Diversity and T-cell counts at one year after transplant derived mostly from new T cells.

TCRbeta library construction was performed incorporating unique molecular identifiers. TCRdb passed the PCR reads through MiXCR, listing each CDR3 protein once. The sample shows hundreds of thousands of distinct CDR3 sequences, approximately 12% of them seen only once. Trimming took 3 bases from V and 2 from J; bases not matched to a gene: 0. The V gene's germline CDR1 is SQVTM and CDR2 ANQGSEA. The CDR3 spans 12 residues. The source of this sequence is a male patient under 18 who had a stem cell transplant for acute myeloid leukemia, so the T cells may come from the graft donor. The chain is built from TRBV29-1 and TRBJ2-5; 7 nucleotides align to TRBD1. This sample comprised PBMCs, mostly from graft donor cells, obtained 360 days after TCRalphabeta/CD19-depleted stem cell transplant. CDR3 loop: CSVDRGQETQYF. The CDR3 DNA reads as TGCAGCGTTGACAGGGGGCAAGAGACCCAGTACTTC.